Below, 18 T cell receptor beta chains from the same sample are listed, as sequenced in a study of cytomegalovirus exposure and HLA in healthy donors. Assay: immunoSEQ multiplex PCR; the TCRdb copy retains only in-frame clones and omits some. The sample has approximately 200,000 clones, approximately 80% seen once. The sequencing sample was made of PBMCs. The source of these receptors is a woman aged 25 to 39 in good health and CMV-seropositive.

CDR3 in DNA: TGTGCCAGCAGCCTAGGACAGAAGAATCAGCCCCAGCATTTT. Translated, it gives CASSLGQKNQPQHF. V is TRBV6-1 and J is TRBJ1-5, with TRBD1 as a possible D gene (6 bases). Trimming removed 6 bases from V and 4 bases from J, with 13 bases in between. This CDR3 has 14 amino acids. Germline CDR1 and CDR2: MNHNS and SASEGT.

The chain recombines TRBV5-6 with TRBJ2-1; a possible D gene is TRBD1 (6 bases). CDR3 length: 14 residues. V lost 5 bases, J lost 7 bases, and 16 bases lay in between. CDR1 is SGHDT and CDR2 is YYEEEE in the germline V gene. The CDR3 spells CASSWRTGYNEQFF. CDR3 bases: TGTGCCAGCAGTTGGCGTACAGGGTATAATGAGCAGTTCTTC.

The chain uses TRBV4-1 and TRBJ1-1; a weak D match, TRBD1 (6 bases). Germline values: CDR1 MGHRA, CDR2 YSYEKL. This CDR3 contains 13 residues. Trimming shortened V by 3 bases and J by 4 bases, and 9 bases separated the two germline ends. The CDR3 DNA reads TGCGCCAGCAGCCATACAGGGCCCACTGAAGCTTTCTTT. Its translation: CASSHTGPTEAFF.

V and J are TRBV30 and TRBJ2-7, with 9 bases matching TRBD1. The CDR3 length is 13 residues. Germline CDR1 and CDR2: GTSNPN and SVGIG (reference sequence). Unmatched junction bases numbered 4, after V lost 1 base and J lost 6 bases. CDR3 sequence (DNA): TGTGCCTGGAGTGCTACGGGACAGGGCGAGCAGTACTTC. As protein: CAWSATGQGEQYF.

V is TRBV5-1 and J is TRBJ2-2; no reliable D call. The CDR3 has 14 residues. Between the trimmed V and J ends, which lost 4 bases and 0 bases, there was a span of 7 bases. Germline loops: CDR1 SGHRS, CDR2 YFSETQ. The CDR3 reads CASSPLPNTGELFF. The CDR3 DNA reads as TGCGCCAGCAGCCCCCTCCCGAACACCGGGGAGCTGTTTTTT.

As to this clone: The same CDR3 is also encoded by other DNA sequences in this sample. The genes are TRBV20-1 and TRBJ1-1; no clear D gene. The V end was cut by 4 bases, the J end by 0 bases, with 3 bases between. This CDR3 has 11 residues. Per the germline V gene, CDR1 is DFQATT and CDR2 is SNEGSKA (reference sequence). The CDR3 here is CSATVNTEAFF. The CDR3 bases are TGCAGTGCTACGGTGAACACTGAAGCTTTCTTT.

This chain uses TRBV27 with TRBJ2-1; 7 bases agree with TRBD2. Germline CDR1 and CDR2: MNHEY and SMNVEV (reference sequence). This CDR3 contains 15 residues. Losses at the gene ends were 7 bases for V and 5 bases for J; bases not matched to a gene: 11. CDR3 loop: CASTPGRESHNEQFF. The CDR3 nucleotides read TGTGCCAGCACCCCGGGGCGGGAGTCTCACAATGAGCAGTTCTTC.

Written as DNA, the CDR3 is TGCGCCAGCAGCTTACAGGTGGCAGATACGCAGTATTTT. Translated: CASSLQVADTQYF. The rearrangement uses TRBV5-1 and TRBJ2-3, with D possibly matching TRBD1 (5 bases). The V and J ends lost 2 bases and 4 bases respectively, with 8 bases between them. This CDR3 spans 13 amino acids. Germline V gene sequence: CDR1 SGHRS, CDR2 YFSETQ.

The chain carries TRBV19 and TRBJ1-5; maybe TRBD1 (6 bases). The V gene's germline CDR1 is LNHDA and CDR2 SQIVND (reference sequence). Deletions cut 0 bases from V and 7 bases from J, with 13 bases between. The length of the CDR3 is 15 residues. Here the CDR3 reads CASSIDRGAGQPQHF. The CDR3 bases are TGTGCCAGTAGTATAGATCGGGGGGCGGGACAGCCCCAGCATTTT.

This sequence joins TRBV30 and TRBJ2-3; 12 bases are shared with TRBD2. Germline V gene sequence: CDR1 GTSNPN, CDR2 SVGIG (reference sequence). Trimming at V came to 4 bases and at J to 4 bases, leaving 6 bases not matched to a gene. There are 15 residues in the CDR3. CDR3 in amino acids: CAWTPGLAGSDTQYF. The DNA for the CDR3 is TGTGCCTGGACCCCGGGACTAGCGGGTTCAGATACGCAGTATTTT. The full variable domain, its missing parts supplied by reference TRBV30 and TRBJ2-3, is SQTIHQWPATLVQPVGSPLSLECTVEGTSNPNLYWYRQAAGRGLQLLFYSVGIGQISSEVPQNLSASRPQDRQFILSSKKLLLSDSGFYLCAWTPGLAGSDTQYFGPGTRLTVL.

This clone was observed a few times. The DNA for the CDR3 is TGCGCCAGCAGAGAAAGACAGGGGGCCCAAGAGACCCAGTACTTC. Translated: CASRERQGAQETQYF. The rearrangement joins TRBV5-1 to TRBJ2-5; 10 bases agree with TRBD1. Germline trimming cut 5 bases from V and 1 base from J; bases unmatched to any gene: 5. The CDR3 is made up of 15 amino acids. CDR1 is SGHRS and CDR2 is YFSETQ in the germline V gene.

The genes are TRBV27 and TRBJ2-3; no reliable D call. Trimming took 3 bases from V and 2 from J, leaving 9 bases between them. Per the germline V gene, CDR1 is MNHEY and CDR2 is SMNVEV (reference sequence). The CDR3 spans 14 residues. CDR3: CASSFVYSTDTQYF. CDR3 nucleotide sequence: TGTGCCAGCAGTTTCGTCTACTCCACAGATACGCAGTATTTT.

J is TRBJ2-7 and V is TRBV15, with 7 bases fitting TRBD1. CDR1 LNHNV and CDR2 YYDKDF come from the germline V gene (reference sequence). The CDR3 runs to 13 residues. V gave up 2 bases and J gave up 3 bases; unmatched junction bases: 1. CDR3 nucleotides: TGTGCCACCAGCAGACGGGACAGCTACGAGCAGTACTTC. This translates into CATSRRDSYEQYF.

This sequence joins TRBV27 and TRBJ2-7; 7 bases agree with TRBD1. V lost 4 bases and J lost 7; bases outside the gene matches: 7. Germline CDR1 reads MNHEY; CDR2 reads SMNVEV (reference sequence). CDR3 length: 13 amino acids. The CDR3 DNA sequence: TGTGCCAGCAGTTCCCACAGGGGTGGGGAGCAGTACTTC. Translated, it gives CASSSHRGGEQYF.

The J gene is TRBJ2-5, the V gene TRBV6-5, with D possibly being TRBD2 (6 bases). This CDR3 is built from 15 residues. CDR1 MNHEY and CDR2 SVGAGI come from the germline V gene. Between the trimmed V and J ends, which lost 0 bases and 5 bases, there was a span of 13 bases. The CDR3: CASSYSVASGETQYF. CDR3 bases: TGTGCCAGCAGTTACTCAGTTGCGAGCGGGGAGACCCAGTACTTC.

The CDR3 region has the DNA TGTGCCAGCAGTTTATACCCCGGGACTAGCAAATTTTACAATGAGCAGTTCTTC. The encoded protein is CASSLYPGTSKFYNEQFF. The rearrangement joins TRBV27 to TRBJ2-1, with 9 bases matching TRBD2. The J segment lost 4 bases and the V segment lost 1 base, leaving 11 bases of the junction unmatched. CDR1 is MNHEY, CDR2 SMNVEV, per germline (reference sequence). This CDR3 comprises 18 residues.

The chain employs TRBV28 and TRBJ2-1; 12 nucleotides agree with TRBD2. Losses at the gene ends were 8 bases for V and 6 bases for J; bases not matched to a gene: 8. The CDR3 has 15 residues. Germline lookup yields CDR1 MDHEN and CDR2 SYDVKM. This CDR3 is CASSPSGRAFNEQFF. CDR3 sequence (DNA): TGTGCCAGCTCCCCTAGCGGGAGGGCCTTCAATGAGCAGTTCTTC.

The chain couples TRBV9 to TRBJ1-1; 7 nucleotides match TRBD1. This CDR3 has 13 amino acids. CDR1 is SGDLS and CDR2 is YYNGEE in the germline V gene. The V segment lost 5 bases and the J segment 7 bases; nucleotides outside the gene matches: 8. The CDR3 loop reads CASRDKQGNEAFF. For the CDR3, the DNA is TGTGCCAGCAGAGATAAACAGGGGAATGAAGCTTTCTTT.